This TCR beta chain was sequenced for a study of regulatory T cells in long-lasting Graves disease. This clonotype was seen ten or more times. Time point specified: newly diagnosed GD, antithyroid drugs for less than 3 months. Following extraction of RNA from PBMCs, that RNA was used to make the TCR library. Building the TCR beta libraries relied on iRepertoire HTBI primers, and CDR3 regions underwent Arm-PCR. Using its own MiXCR run on the multiplex PCR reads, TCRdb lists one record per CDR3 protein. The sample shows approximately 300,000 distinct CDR3 sequences, 15% to 20% of them seen only once. J gave up 2 bases and V 2 bases, and 4 bases lay outside the gene matches. Germline V gives CDR1 SGHTS, CDR2 YDEGEE. The CDR3 spans 15 residues.

Sequences were derived from peripheral blood mononuclear cells (PBMCs), sampled at new diagnosis, from a patient treated with antithyroid drugs. The rearrangement links TRBV5-8 to TRBJ2-3, with 8 bases lining up with TRBD2. This receptor was taken from a female donor with Graves disease. Here the CDR3 reads CASSLPGLDTDTQYF. CDR3 coding DNA: TGTGCCAGCAGCTTACCGGGACTAGACACAGATACGCAGTATTTT.